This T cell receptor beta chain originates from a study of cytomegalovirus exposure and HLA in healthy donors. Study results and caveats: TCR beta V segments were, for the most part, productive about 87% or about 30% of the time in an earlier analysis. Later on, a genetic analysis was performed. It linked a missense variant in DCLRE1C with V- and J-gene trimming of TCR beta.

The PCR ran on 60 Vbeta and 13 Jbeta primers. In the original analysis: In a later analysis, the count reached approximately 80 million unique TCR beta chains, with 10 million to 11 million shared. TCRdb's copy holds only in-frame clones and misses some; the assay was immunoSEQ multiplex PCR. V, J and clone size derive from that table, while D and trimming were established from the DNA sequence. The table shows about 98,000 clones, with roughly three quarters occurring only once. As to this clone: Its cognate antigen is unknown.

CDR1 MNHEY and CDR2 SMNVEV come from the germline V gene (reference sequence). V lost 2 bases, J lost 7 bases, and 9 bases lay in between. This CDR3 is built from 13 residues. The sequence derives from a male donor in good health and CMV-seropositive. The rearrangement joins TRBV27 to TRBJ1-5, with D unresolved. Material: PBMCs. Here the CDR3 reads CASSLRGSQPQHF. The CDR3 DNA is TGTGCCAGCAGTTTACGGGGATCGCAGCCCCAGCATTTT.